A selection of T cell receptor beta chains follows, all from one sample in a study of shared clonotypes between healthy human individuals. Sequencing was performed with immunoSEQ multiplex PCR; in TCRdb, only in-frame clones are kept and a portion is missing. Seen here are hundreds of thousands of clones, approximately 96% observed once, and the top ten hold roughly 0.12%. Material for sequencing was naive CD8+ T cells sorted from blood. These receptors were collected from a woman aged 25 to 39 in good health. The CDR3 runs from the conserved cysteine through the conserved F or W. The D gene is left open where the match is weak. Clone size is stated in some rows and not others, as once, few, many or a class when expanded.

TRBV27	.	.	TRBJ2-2	CASSLLLPGELFF	TGTGCCAGCAGTTTATTATTGCCCGGGGAGCTGTTTTTT
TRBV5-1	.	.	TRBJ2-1	CASSPEVGFWSGEQFF	TGCGCCAGCAGCCCGGAGGTGGGCTTCTGGTCGGGTGAGCAGTTCTTC
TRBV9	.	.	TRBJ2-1	CASGGSSARAEQFF	TGTGCCAGCGGAGGGTCTAGCGCGAGGGCGGAGCAGTTCTTC
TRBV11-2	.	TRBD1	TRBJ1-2	CASSLDMTGSYYGYTF	TGTGCCAGCAGCTTAGATATGACAGGGTCATACTATGGCTACACCTTC
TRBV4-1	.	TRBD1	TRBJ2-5	CASSPLSTGGPEETQYF	TGCGCCAGCAGCCCGCTCTCGACAGGGGGGCCGGAGGAGACCCAGTACTTC
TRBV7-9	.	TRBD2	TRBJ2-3	CASSPLAGGPQDTQYF	TGTGCCAGCAGTCCCTTAGCGGGAGGGCCGCAAGATACGCAGTATTTT
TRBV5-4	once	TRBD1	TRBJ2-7	CASSLRTGGHYEQYF	TGTGCCAGCAGCTTGAGAACAGGGGGGCACTACGAGCAGTACTTC
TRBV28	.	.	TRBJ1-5	CASSPGEPQHF	TGTGCCAGCAGTCCAGGCGAGCCCCAGCATTTT
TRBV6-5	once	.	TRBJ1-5	CASSYGGGQPQHF	TGTGCCAGCAGTTATGGGGGGGGTCAGCCCCAGCATTTT
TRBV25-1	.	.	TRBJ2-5	CASSGGTWTFQETQYF	TGTGCCAGCAGTGGCGGGACTTGGACCTTCCAAGAGACCCAGTACTTC
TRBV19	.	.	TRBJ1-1	CASSIAENTEAFF	TGTGCCAGTAGTATAGCAGAGAACACTGAAGCTTTCTTT
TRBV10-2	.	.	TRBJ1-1	CATRGGKGDAFF	TGCGCCACCAGAGGGGGTAAGGGAGACGCTTTCTTT
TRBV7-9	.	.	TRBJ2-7	CASSPEVGGPGEQYF	TGTGCCAGCAGCCCAGAGGTCGGGGGACCGGGTGAGCAGTACTTC
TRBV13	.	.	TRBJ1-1	CASSPVGGGNTEAFF	TGTGCCAGCAGCCCCGTGGGCGGGGGAAACACTGAAGCTTTCTTT
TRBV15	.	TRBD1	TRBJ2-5	CATSLRGHEETQYF	TGTGCCACCAGTCTCAGGGGGCACGAGGAGACCCAGTACTTC
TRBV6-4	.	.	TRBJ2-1	CASSDSSGDNEQFF	TGTGCCAGCAGTGACTCAAGCGGAGACAATGAGCAGTTCTTC
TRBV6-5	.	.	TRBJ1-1	CASSYTGNTEAFF	TGTGCCAGCAGTTACACAGGGAACACTGAAGCTTTCTTT
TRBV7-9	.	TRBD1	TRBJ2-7	CASSAGQAGYEQYF	TGTGCCAGCAGCGCGGGACAGGCTGGCTACGAGCAGTACTTC
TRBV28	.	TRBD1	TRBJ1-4	CASRDRAEKLFF	TGTGCCAGCCGGGACAGGGCTGAAAAACTGTTTTTT
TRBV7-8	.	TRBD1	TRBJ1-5	CASSANSNRGRFGQPQHF	TGTGCCAGCAGCGCCAATTCCAACAGGGGGCGATTTGGTCAGCCCCAGCATTTT
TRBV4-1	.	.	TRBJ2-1	CASSQIQLPDYNEQFF	TGCGCCAGCAGCCAGATACAGCTCCCGGACTACAATGAGCAGTTCTTC
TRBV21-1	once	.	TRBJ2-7	CASSKVGDRYYEQYF	TGTGCCAGCAGCAAAGTGGGTGACCGGTATTACGAGCAGTACTTC
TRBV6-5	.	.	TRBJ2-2	CASSYSGGWPGELFF	TGTGCCAGCAGTTACTCGGGGGGCTGGCCCGGGGAGCTGTTTTTT
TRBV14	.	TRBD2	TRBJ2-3	CASSHPAGGRGDTQYF	TGTGCCAGCAGCCATCCAGCGGGAGGGCGCGGAGATACGCAGTATTTT
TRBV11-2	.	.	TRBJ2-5	CASSLGAGAETQYF	TGTGCCAGCAGCTTAGGGGCAGGGGCCGAGACCCAGTACTTC
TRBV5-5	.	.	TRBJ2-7	CASSQSRDEQYF	TGTGCCAGCAGCCAGTCGAGGGACGAGCAGTACTTC
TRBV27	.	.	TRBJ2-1	CASSTSAGTVINEQFF	TGTGCCAGCAGTACTTCAGCCGGGACGGTGATCAATGAGCAGTTCTTC
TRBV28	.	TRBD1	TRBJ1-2	CASKPTGFSDGYTF	TGTGCCAGCAAACCGACAGGGTTCTCCGATGGCTACACCTTC
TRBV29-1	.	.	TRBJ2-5	CSVDGDNRLYQETQYF	TGCAGCGTTGATGGGGACAACAGATTGTACCAAGAGACCCAGTACTTC
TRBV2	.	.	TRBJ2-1	CASTDWANEQFF	TGTGCCAGCACGGATTGGGCGAATGAGCAGTTCTTC
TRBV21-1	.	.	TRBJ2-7	CASSKGPVTYEQYF	TGTGCCAGCAGCAAAGGTCCGGTGACCTACGAGCAGTACTTC
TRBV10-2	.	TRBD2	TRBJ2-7	CASKSGGNYEQYF	TGCGCCAGCAAGAGCGGGGGCAATTACGAGCAGTACTTC
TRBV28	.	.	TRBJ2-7	CASSTQGSPSYEQYF	TGTGCCAGCAGTACGCAGGGGAGTCCCTCCTACGAGCAGTACTTC
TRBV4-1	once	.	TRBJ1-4	CASSQVNTGGGEKLFF	TGCGCCAGCAGCCAAGTGAATACGGGGGGAGGTGAAAAACTGTTTTTT
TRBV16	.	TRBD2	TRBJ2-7	CASSQTAGTSRYEQYF	TGTGCCAGCAGCCAAACGGCCGGGACTAGCAGATACGAGCAGTACTTC
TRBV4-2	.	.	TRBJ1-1	CASSQDHTGGGTEAFF	TGTGCCAGCAGCCAAGATCATACAGGCGGGGGAACTGAAGCTTTCTTT
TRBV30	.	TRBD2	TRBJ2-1	CAWSVGGGRGEQFF	TGTGCCTGGAGTGTGGGCGGGGGGCGGGGTGAGCAGTTCTTC
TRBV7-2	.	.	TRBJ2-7	CASSSRTVYEQYF	TGTGCCAGCAGCTCCCGGACAGTCTACGAGCAGTACTTC
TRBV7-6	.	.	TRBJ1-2	CASSSGAPYGYTF	TGTGCCAGTTCCTCGGGGGCCCCCTATGGCTACACCTTC
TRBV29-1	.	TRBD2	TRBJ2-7	CSVRDLAEESYEQYF	TGCAGCGTTAGGGACCTAGCGGAGGAGTCCTACGAGCAGTACTTC
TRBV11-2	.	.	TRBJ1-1	CASSLSGRMNTEAFF	TGTGCCAGCAGCCTCTCGGGCAGGATGAACACTGAAGCTTTCTTT
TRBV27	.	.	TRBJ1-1	CASSLSPFSLETGREAFF	TGTGCCAGCAGTTTATCTCCATTTTCTTTGGAGACAGGCCGTGAAGCTTTCTTT
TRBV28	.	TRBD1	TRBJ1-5	CASSVQGRQPQHF	TGTGCCAGCAGTGTACAGGGGCGTCAGCCCCAACATTTT
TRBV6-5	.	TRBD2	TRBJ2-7	CASSPGTSGYEQYF	TGTGCCAGCAGCCCCGGGACTAGCGGATACGAGCAGTACTTC